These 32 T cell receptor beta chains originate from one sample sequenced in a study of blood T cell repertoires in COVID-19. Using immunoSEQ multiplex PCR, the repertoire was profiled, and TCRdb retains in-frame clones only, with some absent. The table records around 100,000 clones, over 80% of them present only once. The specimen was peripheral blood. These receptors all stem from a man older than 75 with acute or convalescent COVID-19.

Here the CDR3 DNA reads TGTGCCAGCACCCCCGCGGGCCCAGAGCGGTATGGCTACACCTTC. Translation: CASTPAGPERYGYTF. This chain uses TRBV6-5 with TRBJ1-2; D is unclear. The CDR3 covers 15 residues. Germline V gene data show CDR1 as MNHEY and CDR2 as SVGAGI. V was clipped by 7 bases and J by 5 bases, with 20 bases between them.

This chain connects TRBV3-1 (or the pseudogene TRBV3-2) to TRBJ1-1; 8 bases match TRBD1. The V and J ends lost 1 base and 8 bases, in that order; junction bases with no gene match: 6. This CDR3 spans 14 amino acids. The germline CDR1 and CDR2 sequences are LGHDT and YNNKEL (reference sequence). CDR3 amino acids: CASSQGDRGLEAFF. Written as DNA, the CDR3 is TGTGCCAGCAGCCAAGGAGACAGGGGTTTAGAAGCTTTCTTT.

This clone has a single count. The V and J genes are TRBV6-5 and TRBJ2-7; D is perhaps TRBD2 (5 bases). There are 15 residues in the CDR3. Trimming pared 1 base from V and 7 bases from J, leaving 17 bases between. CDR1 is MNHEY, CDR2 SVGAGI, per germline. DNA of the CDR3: TGTGCCAGCAGTTACTACGGGATCCATAATTCAGAGCAGTACTTC. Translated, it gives CASSYYGIHNSEQYF.

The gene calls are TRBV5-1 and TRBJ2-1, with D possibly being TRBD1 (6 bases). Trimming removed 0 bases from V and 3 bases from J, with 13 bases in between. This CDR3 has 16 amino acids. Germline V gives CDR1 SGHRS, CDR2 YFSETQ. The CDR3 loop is CASSLDPGTIYNEQFF. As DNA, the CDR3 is TGCGCCAGCAGCTTGGATCCGGGGACAATCTACAATGAGCAGTTCTTC.

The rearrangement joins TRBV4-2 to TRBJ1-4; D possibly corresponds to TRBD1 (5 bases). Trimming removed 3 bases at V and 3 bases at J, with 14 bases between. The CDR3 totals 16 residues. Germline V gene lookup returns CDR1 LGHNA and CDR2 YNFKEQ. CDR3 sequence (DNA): TGTGCCAGCAGCCAGACTCCAGGGTTAGCTAATGAAAAACTGTTTTTT. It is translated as CASSQTPGLANEKLFF.

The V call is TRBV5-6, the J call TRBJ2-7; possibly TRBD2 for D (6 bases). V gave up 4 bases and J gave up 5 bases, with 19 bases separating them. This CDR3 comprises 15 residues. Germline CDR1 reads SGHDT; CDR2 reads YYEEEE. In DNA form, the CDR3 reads TGTGCCAGCAGCAAGAGAGGCGGGAAGCAACACGAGCAGTACTTC. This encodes CASSKRGGKQHEQYF.

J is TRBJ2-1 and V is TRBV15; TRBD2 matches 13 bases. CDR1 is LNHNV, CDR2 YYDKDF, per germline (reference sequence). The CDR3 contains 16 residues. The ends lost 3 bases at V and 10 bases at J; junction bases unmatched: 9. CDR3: CATSSYRSGLAGEQFF. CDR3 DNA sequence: TGTGCCACCAGCAGTTACCGATCGGGACTAGCGGGAGAGCAGTTCTTC.

CDR3 in amino acids: CASSLLASARNSPLHF. The DNA of the CDR3 is TGTGCCAGCAGTTTACTAGCCTCAGCCCGTAATTCACCCCTCCACTTT. The rearrangement links TRBV28 to TRBJ1-6; D is uncertain. Trimming shortened V by 2 bases and J by 6 bases, and 14 bases separated the two germline ends. CDR3 length: 16 amino acids. Germline CDR1 reads MDHEN; CDR2 reads SYDVKM.

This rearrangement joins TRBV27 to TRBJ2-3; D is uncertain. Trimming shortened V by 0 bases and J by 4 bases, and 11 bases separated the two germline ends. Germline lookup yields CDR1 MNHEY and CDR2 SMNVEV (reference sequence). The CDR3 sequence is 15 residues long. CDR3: CASSLSRGYADTQYF. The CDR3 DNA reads TGTGCCAGCAGTTTATCGAGAGGCTATGCAGATACGCAGTATTTT.

In DNA form, the CDR3 reads TGTGCCAGCAGTCCCGGGGGAGCGGGAGGTGGTAATGAGCAGTTCTTC. This gives the protein CASSPGGAGGGNEQFF. This rearrangement joins TRBV28 to TRBJ2-1; the match to TRBD2 covers 9 bases. The CDR3 contains 16 residues. Germline V CDR1 and CDR2: MDHEN, SYDVKM. With V trimmed by 5 bases and J by 7 bases, 12 bases remained unmatched.

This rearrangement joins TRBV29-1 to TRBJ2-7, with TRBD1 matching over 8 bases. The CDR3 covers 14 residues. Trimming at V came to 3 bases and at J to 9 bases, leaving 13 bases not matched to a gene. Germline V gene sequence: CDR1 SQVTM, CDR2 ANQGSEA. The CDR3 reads CSVDRGQGIIGQYF. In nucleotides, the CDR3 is TGCAGCGTTGATCGAGGACAGGGAATAATAGGGCAGTACTTC.

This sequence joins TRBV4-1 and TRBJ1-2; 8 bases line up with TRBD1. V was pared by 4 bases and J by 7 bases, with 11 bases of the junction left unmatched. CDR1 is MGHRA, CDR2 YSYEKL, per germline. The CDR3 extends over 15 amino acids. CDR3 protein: CASSPGQGFLGGYTF. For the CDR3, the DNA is TGCGCCAGCAGCCCCGGACAGGGCTTCCTTGGTGGCTACACCTTC.

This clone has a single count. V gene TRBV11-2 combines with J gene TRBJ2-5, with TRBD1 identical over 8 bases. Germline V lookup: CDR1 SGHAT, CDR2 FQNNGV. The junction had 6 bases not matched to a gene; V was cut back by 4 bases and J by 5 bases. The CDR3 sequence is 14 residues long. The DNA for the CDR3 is TGTGCCAGCAGCTCCAGGGGGCAAGAGGAGACCCAGTACTTC. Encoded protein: CASSSRGQEETQYF.

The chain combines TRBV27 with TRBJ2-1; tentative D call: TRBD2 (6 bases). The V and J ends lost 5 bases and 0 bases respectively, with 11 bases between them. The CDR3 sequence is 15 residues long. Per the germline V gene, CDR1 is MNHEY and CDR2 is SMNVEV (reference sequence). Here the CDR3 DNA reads TGTGCCAGCAGTCTCGGACTATCCTCCTACAATGAGCAGTTCTTC. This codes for CASSLGLSSYNEQFF.

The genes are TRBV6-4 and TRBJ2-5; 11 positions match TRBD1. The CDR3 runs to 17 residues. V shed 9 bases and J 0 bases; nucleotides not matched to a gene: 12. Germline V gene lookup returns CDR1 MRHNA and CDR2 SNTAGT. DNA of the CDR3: TGTGCCAGAGCCGGGACAGGGGGGTTCTGGTACCAAGAGACCCAGTACTTC. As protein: CARAGTGGFWYQETQYF.

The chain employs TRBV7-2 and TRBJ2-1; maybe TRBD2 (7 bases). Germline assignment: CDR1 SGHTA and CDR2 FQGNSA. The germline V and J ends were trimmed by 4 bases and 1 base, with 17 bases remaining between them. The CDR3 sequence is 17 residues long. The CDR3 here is CASSSFRGGGSYNEQFF. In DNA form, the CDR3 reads TGTGCCAGCAGCTCCTTTCGCGGGGGCGGTTCCTACAATGAGCAGTTCTTC.

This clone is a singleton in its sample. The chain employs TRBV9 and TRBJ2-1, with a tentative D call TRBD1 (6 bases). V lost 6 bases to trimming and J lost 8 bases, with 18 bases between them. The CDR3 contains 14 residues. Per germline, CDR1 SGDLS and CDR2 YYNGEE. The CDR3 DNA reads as TGTGCCAGCAAGGGGGTTTCCCTGAACGATGAGCAGTTCTTC. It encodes CASKGVSLNDEQFF.

CDR3 DNA sequence: TGCGCCAGCAGCCAAGGACCGGGACTCGGGGAAGATACGCAGTATTTT. This sequence encodes CASSQGPGLGEDTQYF. The chain employs TRBV4-1 and TRBJ2-3; a weak D match, TRBD2 (6 bases). The germline V gene has CDR1 MGHRA and CDR2 YSYEKL. Trimming removed 1 base from V and 5 bases from J, with 16 bases in between. The CDR3 is made up of 16 amino acids.

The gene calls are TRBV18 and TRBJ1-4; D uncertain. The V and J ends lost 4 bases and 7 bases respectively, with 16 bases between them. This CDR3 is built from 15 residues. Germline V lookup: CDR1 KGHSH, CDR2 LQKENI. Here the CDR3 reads CASSRSAGDLEKLFF. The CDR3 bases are TGTGCCAGCTCACGCTCGGCCGGAGACCTTGAAAAACTGTTTTTT.

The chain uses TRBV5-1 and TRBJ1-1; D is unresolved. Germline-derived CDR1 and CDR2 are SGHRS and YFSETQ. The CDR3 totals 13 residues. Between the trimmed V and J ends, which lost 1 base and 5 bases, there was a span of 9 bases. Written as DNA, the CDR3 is TGCGCCAGCAGCTTGTTATCCGGGACTGAAGCTTTCTTT. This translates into CASSLLSGTEAFF.

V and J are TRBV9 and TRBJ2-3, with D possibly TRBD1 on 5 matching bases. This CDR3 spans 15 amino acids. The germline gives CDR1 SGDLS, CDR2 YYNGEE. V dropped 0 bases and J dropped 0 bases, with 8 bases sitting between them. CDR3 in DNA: TGTGCCAGCAGCGTAGTGGGGCGTAGCACAGATACGCAGTATTTT. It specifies CASSVVGRSTDTQYF.

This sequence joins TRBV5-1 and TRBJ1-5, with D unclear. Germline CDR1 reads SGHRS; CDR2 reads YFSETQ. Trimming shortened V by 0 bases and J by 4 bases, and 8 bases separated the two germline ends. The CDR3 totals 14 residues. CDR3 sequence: CASSLEGLNQPQHF. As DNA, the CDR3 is TGCGCCAGCAGCTTGGAAGGACTGAATCAGCCCCAGCATTTT.

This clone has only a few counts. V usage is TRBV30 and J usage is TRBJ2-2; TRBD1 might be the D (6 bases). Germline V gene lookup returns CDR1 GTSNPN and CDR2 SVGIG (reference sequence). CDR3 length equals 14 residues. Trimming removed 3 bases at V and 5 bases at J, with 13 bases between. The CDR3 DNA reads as TGTGCCTGGAGGGACCAGGGGAAGACCGGGGAGCTGTTTTTT. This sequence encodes CAWRDQGKTGELFF.

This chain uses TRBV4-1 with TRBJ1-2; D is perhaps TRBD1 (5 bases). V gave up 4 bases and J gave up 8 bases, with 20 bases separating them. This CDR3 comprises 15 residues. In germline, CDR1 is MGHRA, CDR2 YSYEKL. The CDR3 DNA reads TGCGCCAGCAGCCCACAGGAGGGGAGGGCAGAGGGCTACACCTTC. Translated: CASSPQEGRAEGYTF.

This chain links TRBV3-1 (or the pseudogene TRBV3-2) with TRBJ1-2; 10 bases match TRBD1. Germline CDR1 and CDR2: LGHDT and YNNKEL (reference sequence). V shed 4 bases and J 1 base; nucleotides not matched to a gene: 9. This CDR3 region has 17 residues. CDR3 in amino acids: CASSPSDRGIFNYGYTF. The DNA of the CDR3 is TGTGCCAGCAGCCCGTCGGACAGGGGGATTTTTAACTATGGCTACACCTTC.

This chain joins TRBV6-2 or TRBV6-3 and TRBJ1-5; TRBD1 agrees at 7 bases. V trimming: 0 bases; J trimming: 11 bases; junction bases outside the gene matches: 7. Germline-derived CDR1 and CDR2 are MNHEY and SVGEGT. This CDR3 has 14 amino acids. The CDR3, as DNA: TGTGCCAGCAGTTACTCTATAACGGGACAGTCCCAGCATTTT. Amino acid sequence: CASSYSITGQSQHF.

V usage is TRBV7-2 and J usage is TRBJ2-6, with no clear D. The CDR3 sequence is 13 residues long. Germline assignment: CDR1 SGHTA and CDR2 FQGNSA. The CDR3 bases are TGTGTATCGGCGGCGGCCGGGGCCAACGTCCTGACTTTC. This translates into CVSAAAGANVLTF.

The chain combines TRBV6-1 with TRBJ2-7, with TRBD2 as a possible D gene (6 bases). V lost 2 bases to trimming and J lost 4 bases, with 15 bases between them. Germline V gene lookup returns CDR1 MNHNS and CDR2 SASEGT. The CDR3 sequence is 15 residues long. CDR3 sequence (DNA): TGTGCCAGCAGTGAACAATGGGGACTGGGATACGAGCAGTACTTC. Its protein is CASSEQWGLGYEQYF.

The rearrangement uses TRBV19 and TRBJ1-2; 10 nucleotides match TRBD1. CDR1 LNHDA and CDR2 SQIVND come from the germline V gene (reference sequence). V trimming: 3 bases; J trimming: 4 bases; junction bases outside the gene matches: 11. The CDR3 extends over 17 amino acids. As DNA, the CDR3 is TGTGCCAGTAGTATGAAGTCCCGGGACAGGGGCCTCTATGGCTACACCTTC. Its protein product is CASSMKSRDRGLYGYTF.

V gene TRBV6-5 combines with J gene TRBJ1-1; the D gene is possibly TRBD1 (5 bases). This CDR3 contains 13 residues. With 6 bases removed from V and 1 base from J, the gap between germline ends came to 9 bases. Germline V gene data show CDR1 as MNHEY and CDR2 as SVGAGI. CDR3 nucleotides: TGTGCCAGCAGCCAGGGCCCGAACACTGAAGCTTTCTTT. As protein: CASSQGPNTEAFF.

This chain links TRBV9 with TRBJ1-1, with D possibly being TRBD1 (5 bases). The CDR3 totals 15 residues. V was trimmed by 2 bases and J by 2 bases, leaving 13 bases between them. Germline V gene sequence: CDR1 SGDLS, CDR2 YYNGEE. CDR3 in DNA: TGTGCCAGCAGCGTGGGTCCGGGGGAAAACACTGAAGCTTTCTTT. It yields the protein CASSVGPGENTEAFF.

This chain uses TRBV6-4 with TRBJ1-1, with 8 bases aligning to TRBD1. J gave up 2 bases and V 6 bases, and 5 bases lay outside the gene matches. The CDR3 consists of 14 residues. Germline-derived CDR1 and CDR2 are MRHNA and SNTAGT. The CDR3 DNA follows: TGTGCCAGCAGGGAACAGGGGGGCAACACTGAAGCTTTCTTT. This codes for CASREQGGNTEAFF.